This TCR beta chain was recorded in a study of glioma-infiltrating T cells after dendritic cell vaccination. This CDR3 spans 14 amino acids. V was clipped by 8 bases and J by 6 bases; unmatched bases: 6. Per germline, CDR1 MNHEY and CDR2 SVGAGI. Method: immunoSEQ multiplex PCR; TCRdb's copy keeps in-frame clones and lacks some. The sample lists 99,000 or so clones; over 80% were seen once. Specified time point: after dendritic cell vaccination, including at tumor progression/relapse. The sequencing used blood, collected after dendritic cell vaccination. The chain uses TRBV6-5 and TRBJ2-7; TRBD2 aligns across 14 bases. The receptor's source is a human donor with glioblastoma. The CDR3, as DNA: TGTGCCAGCGGCCGACTAGCGGGGGGGTCCGAGCAGTACTTC. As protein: CASGRLAGGSEQYF.